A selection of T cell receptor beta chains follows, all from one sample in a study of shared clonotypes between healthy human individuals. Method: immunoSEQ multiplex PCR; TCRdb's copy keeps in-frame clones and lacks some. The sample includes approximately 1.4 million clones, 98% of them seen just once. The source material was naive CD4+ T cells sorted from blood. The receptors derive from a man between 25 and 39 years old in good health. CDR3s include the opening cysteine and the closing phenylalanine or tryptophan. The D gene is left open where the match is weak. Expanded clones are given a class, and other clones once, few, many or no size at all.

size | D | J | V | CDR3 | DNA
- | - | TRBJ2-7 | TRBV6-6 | CASSLSRGTYEQYF | TGTGCCAGCTCTTTAAGTAGGGGGACCTACGAGCAGTACTTC
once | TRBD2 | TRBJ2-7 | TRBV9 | CASSAGTSGSLYHEQYF | TGTGCCAGCAGCGCAGGGACTAGCGGGTCCCTTTACCACGAGCAGTACTTC
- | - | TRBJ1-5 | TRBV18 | CASSPTREGGRNQPQHF | TGTGCCAGCTCACCAACCCGGGAGGGAGGCCGTAATCAGCCCCAGCATTTT
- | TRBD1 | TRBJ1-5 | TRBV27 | CASSLFSRGGNQPQHF | TGTGCCAGCAGTTTATTTTCCAGGGGGGGCAATCAGCCCCAGCATTTT
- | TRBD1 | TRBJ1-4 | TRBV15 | CATSRADRNEKLFF | TGTGCCACCAGCAGAGCGGACAGGAATGAAAAACTGTTTTTT
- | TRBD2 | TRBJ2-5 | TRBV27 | CASRRLALEYF | TGTGCCAGCAGAAGACTAGCGCTCGAGTACTTC
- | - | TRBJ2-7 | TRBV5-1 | CASSLEGTATSEQYF | TGCGCCAGCAGCTTGGAGGGGACCGCAACCAGCGAGCAGTACTTC
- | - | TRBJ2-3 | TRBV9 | CASSVGPRRTDTQYF | TGTGCCAGCAGCGTAGGTCCCCGACGCACAGATACGCAGTATTTT
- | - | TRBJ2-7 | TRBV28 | CASSLGVPGKQYF | TGTGCCAGCAGTTTAGGGGTCCCGGGGAAGCAGTACTTC
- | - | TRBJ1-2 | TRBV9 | CASSVREGRAEGYTF | TGTGCCAGCAGCGTAAGGGAGGGCAGGGCGGAGGGCTACACCTTC
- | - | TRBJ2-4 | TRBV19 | CASSPWGGKNIQYF | TGTGCCAGTAGTCCGTGGGGCGGAAAAAACATTCAGTACTTC
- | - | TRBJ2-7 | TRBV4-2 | CASSPQGRLSEQYF | TGTGCCAGCAGCCCCCAGGGCAGACTCTCCGAGCAGTACTTC
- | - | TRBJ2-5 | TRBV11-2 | CASSLGRIAVNQETQYF | TGTGCCAGCAGCTTAGGGCGAATAGCGGTGAACCAAGAGACCCAGTACTTC
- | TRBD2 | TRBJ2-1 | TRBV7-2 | CASSINSGRVLHNEQFF | TGTGCCAGCAGCATTAATAGCGGGAGGGTTCTCCACAATGAGCAGTTCTTC
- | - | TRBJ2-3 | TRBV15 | CATSREGFEDTQYF | TGTGCCACCAGCAGAGAAGGGTTTGAGGATACGCAGTATTTT
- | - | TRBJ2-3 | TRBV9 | CASSVMGHSTDTQYF | TGTGCCAGCAGCGTAATGGGGCACAGCACAGATACGCAGTATTTT
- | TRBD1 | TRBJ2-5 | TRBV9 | CASSAGQGQETQYF | TGTGCCAGCAGCGCAGGACAGGGACAGGAGACCCAGTACTTC
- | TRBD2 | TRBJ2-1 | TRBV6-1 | CASSEIGLAGYNEQFF | TGTGCCAGCAGTGAAATCGGACTAGCGGGGTACAATGAGCAGTTCTTC